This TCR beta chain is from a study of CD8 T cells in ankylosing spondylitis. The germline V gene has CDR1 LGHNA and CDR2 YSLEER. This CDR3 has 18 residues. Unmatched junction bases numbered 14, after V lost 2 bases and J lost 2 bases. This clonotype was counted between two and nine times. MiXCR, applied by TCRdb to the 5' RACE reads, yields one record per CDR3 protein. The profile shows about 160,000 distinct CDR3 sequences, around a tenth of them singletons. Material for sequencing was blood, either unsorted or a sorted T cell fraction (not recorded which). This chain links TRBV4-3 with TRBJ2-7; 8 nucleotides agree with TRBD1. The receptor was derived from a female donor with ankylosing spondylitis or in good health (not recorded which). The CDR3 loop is CASSQQVGLGQDPYEQYF. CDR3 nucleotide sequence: TGCGCCAGCAGCCAACAGGTCGGGCTGGGACAGGACCCCTACGAGCAGTACTTC.